The rows below give T cell receptor beta chains drawn from one sample of a study of cytomegalovirus exposure and HLA in healthy donors. Only in-frame clones appear in the TCRdb table, and some are missing; sequencing was by immunoSEQ multiplex PCR. The data hold 140,000 to 150,000 clones, with 55% to 85% observed a single time. Sequences were obtained from PBMCs. The receptors were sampled from a man aged 40-50 years in good health and CMV-seronegative. Both conserved end residues are trimmed from each CDR3.

V gene,J gene,CDR3 protein
TRBV6-6,TRBJ2-3,ASSRLAGVMTDTQY
TRBV28,TRBJ2-1,ASNPGLATYNEQF
TRBV19,TRBJ2-7,ASSIALYYEQY
TRBV4-3,TRBJ2-3,ASSPRQGADTQY
TRBV4-1,TRBJ2-7,ASRGGNEQY
TRBV6-5,TRBJ2-2,ASSYSDSPNTGELF
TRBV4-1,-,ASSQETSGFYEQY
TRBV28,TRBJ1-4,ASYTGNGKLF
TRBV18,TRBJ2-7,ASSPNYETYEQY
TRBV6-1,TRBJ1-5,ASSATGGGQPQH
TRBV11-2,TRBJ2-1,ASTPFSYNEQF
TRBV7-9,TRBJ2-5,ASSRRRLAGGKETQY
TRBV15,TRBJ2-2,ATSIGRLGSTGELF